The rows below give T cell receptor beta chains drawn from one sample of a study of T cells in Graves' hyperthyroidism and ophthalmopathy. Via MiXCR, TCRdb re-called the multiplex PCR reads, giving one row per CDR3 protein. This table has more than 350,000 distinct CDR3 sequences, roughly 15% appearing once. Sequencing was performed on blood. These receptors came from a woman aged 25 to 45 with Graves' ophthalmopathy. Each CDR3 is given with its conserved first and last residue. D genes are given only for firm matches. Clone sizes are given selectively: once, few, many, or a class where the clone is expanded.

TRBJ1-4 | 13 | TRBV28 | many | NA | CASSRAENEKLFF | TGTGCCAGCAGTCGGGCAGAAAATGAAAAACTGTTTTTT
TRBJ1-5 | 13 | TRBV10-2 | many | NA | CASRPDGNQPQHF | TGCGCCAGCAGACCCGACGGTAATCAGCCCCAGCATTTT
TRBJ1-3 | 15 | TRBV12-3/TRBV12-4 | many | NA | CASSFSGPRGNTIYF | TGTGCCAGCAGTTTTTCCGGTCCTCGAGGGAACACCATATATTTT
TRBJ2-7 | 14 | TRBV20-1 | many | NA | CSASSGDGSYEQYF | TGCAGTGCTAGCTCAGGGGATGGGTCGTACGAGCAGTACTTC
TRBJ1-4 | 15 | TRBV4-2 | NA | NA | CASSQAEAAAEKLFF | TGTGCCAGCAGCCAAGCTGAGGCAGCCGCCGAAAAACTGTTTTTT
TRBJ1-2 | 15 | TRBV19 | many | NA | CASSIHRGGGDGYTF | TGTGCCAGTAGTATTCACCGCGGAGGGGGTGATGGCTACACCTTC
TRBJ1-1 | 14 | TRBV6-6 | many | NA | CASSYPSGDTEAFF | TGTGCCAGCAGTTACCCCAGCGGGGACACTGAAGCTTTCTTT
TRBJ2-4 | 15 | TRBV20-1 | many | NA | CSAGGEGLAKNIQYF | TGCAGTGCTGGGGGCGAGGGCCTAGCCAAAAACATTCAGTACTTC
TRBJ2-2 | 15 | TRBV9 | many | NA | CASSPRRQNTGELFF | TGTGCCAGCAGCCCACGACGGCAGAACACCGGGGAGCTGTTTTTT
TRBJ1-5 | 16 | TRBV2 | NA | TRBD1 | CASSAPGGGHNQPQHF | TGTGCCAGCAGTGCCCCAGGGGGAGGTCACAATCAGCCCCAGCATTTT
TRBJ1-3 | 15 | TRBV9 | few | NA | CASSVVSGFGNTIYF | TGTGCCAGCAGCGTAGTATCCGGGTTCGGAAACACCATATATTTT
TRBJ1-4 | 14 | TRBV5-8 | many | NA | CASSFIQGWEKLFF | TGTGCCAGCAGCTTCATACAGGGTTGGGAAAAACTGTTTTTT
TRBJ2-2 | 15 | TRBV7-6 | NA | TRBD2 | CASSPSGGVTGELFF | TGTGCCAGCAGCCCAAGCGGGGGAGTCACCGGGGAGCTGTTTTTT
TRBJ2-1 | 19 | TRBV7-9 | few | TRBD2 | CASSSPDRTSGKSYNEQFF | TGTGCCAGCAGCTCACCCGATCGGACTAGCGGAAAATCCTACAATGAGCAGTTCTTC
TRBJ2-7 | 15 | TRBV6-1 | many | TRBD1 | CASSSRDRVSYEQYF | TGTGCCAGCAGTTCCCGGGACAGGGTCTCCTACGAGCAGTACTTC
TRBJ1-4 | 12 | TRBV28 | many | NA | CASRGANEKLFF | TGTGCCAGCAGAGGGGCTAATGAAAAACTGTTTTTT
TRBJ2-3 | 13 | TRBV7-3 | NA | NA | CASSLNLEDTQYF | TGTGCCAGCAGCCTGAACCTTGAGGATACGCAGTATTTT
TRBJ2-3 | 12 | TRBV28 | many | NA | CASSPTGRVRYF | TGTGCCAGCAGTCCTACAGGGCGGGTTAGGTATTTT
TRBJ1-1 | 11 | TRBV5-6 | many | NA | CASSDPTEAFF | TGTGCCAGCAGTGATCCGACTGAAGCTTTCTTT
TRBJ1-1 | 13 | TRBV24-1 | many | NA | CATSDSQNTEAFF | TGTGCCACCAGTGACAGCCAGAACACTGAAGCTTTCTTT